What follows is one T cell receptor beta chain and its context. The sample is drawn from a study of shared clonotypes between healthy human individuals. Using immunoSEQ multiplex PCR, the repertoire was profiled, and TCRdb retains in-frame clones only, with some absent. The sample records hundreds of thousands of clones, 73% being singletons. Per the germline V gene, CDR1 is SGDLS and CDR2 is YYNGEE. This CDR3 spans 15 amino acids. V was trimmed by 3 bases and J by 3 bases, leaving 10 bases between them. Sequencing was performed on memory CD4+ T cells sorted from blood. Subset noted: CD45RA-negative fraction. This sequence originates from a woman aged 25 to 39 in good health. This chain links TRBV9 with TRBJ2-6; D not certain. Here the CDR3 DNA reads TGTGCCAGCAGCGCCGTGCTGGGTGGGGCCAACGTCCTGACTTTC. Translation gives CASSAVLGGANVLTF. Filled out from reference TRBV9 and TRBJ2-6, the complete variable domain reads DSGVTQTPKHLITATGQRVTLRCSPRSGDLSVYWYQQSLDQGLQFLIQYYNGEERAKGNILERFSAQQFPDLHSELNLSSLELGDSALYFCASSAVLGGANVLTFGAGSRLTVL.